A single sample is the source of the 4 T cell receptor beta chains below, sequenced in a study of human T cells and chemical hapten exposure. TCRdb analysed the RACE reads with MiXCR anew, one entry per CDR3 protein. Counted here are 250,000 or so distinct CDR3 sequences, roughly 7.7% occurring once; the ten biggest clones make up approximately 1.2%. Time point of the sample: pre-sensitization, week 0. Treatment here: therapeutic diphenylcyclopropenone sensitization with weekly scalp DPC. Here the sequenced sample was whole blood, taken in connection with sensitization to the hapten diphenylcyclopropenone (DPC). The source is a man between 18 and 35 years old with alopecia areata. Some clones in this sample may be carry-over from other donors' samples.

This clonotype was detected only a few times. The CDR3 bases are TGCGCCAGCAGCTTGGTACCTAGCGGTTCTAGCTCCTACGAGCAGTACTTC. It specifies CASSLVPSGSSSYEQYF. The chain couples TRBV5-1 to TRBJ2-7, with 7 positions matching TRBD2. Per germline, CDR1 SGHRS and CDR2 YFSETQ. The CDR3 has 17 amino acids. V shed 0 bases and J 0 bases; nucleotides not matched to a gene: 9.

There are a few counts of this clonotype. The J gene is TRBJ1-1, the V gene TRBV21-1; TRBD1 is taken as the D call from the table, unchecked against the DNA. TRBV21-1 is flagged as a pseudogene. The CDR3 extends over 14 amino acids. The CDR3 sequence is CASPGQPMNTEAFF. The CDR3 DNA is TGTGCCTCACCCGGACAGCCCATGAACACTGAAGCTTTCTTT.

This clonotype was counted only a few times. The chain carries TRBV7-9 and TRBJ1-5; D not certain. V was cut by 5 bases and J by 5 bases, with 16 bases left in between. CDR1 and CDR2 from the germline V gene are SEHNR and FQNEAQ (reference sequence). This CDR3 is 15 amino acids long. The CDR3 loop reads CASSPPGPFDQPQHF. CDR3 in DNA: TGTGCCAGCAGCCCCCCGGGCCCATTCGATCAGCCCCAGCATTTT.

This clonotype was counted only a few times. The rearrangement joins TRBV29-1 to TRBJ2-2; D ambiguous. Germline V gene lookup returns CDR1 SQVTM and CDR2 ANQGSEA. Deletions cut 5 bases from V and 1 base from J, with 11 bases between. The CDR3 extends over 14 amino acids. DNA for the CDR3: TGCAGCGTTCGCAGAGACCTGAACACCGGGGAGCTGTTTTTT. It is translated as CSVRRDLNTGELFF.